This T cell receptor beta chain was captured by sequencing in a study of T-cell memory formation after mild COVID-19. The V and J ends lost 5 bases and 0 bases respectively, with 14 bases between them. The CDR3 spans 16 residues. CDR1 and CDR2 from the germline V gene are SGHTA and FQGNSA. MiXCR, applied by TCRdb to the 5' RACE reads, yields one record per CDR3 protein. The top ten clones hold about 20% of a sample with about 260,000 distinct CDR3 sequences, approximately 7.6% of them seen once. Input material: PBMCs or a T cell subset sorted from them (not recorded which). This chain connects TRBV7-2 to TRBJ1-5, with D perhaps matching TRBD1 (6 bases). The sequence was obtained from a man aged 18 to 30 who had mild COVID-19 (a few samples of this study predate the infection). Cell type and time point are not known. The CDR3 sequence is CASSPGTLYSNQPQHF. In DNA, the CDR3 is TGTGCCAGCAGCCCGGGGACACTCTATAGCAATCAGCCCCAGCATTTT.